This passage covers 17 T cell receptor beta chains from one sample sequenced in a study of shared clonotypes between healthy human individuals. As defined, naive CD8 cells were CD45RO-negative and positively selected for CCR7, with terminally differentiated effector memory CD45RA+ cells excluded. The method was immunoSEQ multiplex PCR; TCRdb's version includes in-frame clones alone and lacks a portion of them. The sample consists of nearly 2 million clones, about 95% of them appearing once. Sequenced material: naive CD8+ T cells sorted from blood. The receptors derive from a man between 18 and 35 years old in good health.

The chain has TRBV9 and TRBJ2-1; D ambiguous. Germline V gives CDR1 SGDLS, CDR2 YYNGEE. The CDR3 runs 13 residues. The V and J ends lost 0 bases and 9 bases respectively, with 10 bases between them. CDR3 protein: CASSVASSVEQFF. In nucleotides, the CDR3 is TGTGCCAGCAGCGTAGCTTCCTCGGTTGAGCAGTTCTTC.

This chain's CDR3 is CASTPTSSQGHYGYTF. As DNA, the CDR3 is TGTGCCAGTACTCCTACGTCGTCCCAGGGGCACTATGGCTACACCTTC. V and J are TRBV19 and TRBJ1-2, with D possibly matching TRBD1 (6 bases). This CDR3 is 16 amino acids long. CDR1 LNHDA and CDR2 SQIVND come from the germline V gene (reference sequence). Trimming removed 7 bases at V and 3 bases at J, with 21 bases between.

The chain is built from TRBV28 and TRBJ1-2, with D possibly TRBD1 on 5 matching bases. This CDR3 region has 14 residues. Germline loops: CDR1 MDHEN, CDR2 SYDVKM. V was shortened by 4 bases and J by 3 bases, with 12 bases between the two germline ends. Here the CDR3 DNA reads TGTGCCAGCAGTTATACGGGGGAGGACTATGGCTACACCTTC. This gives the protein CASSYTGEDYGYTF.

This clone was detected once. The J gene is TRBJ2-1, the V gene TRBV7-2; TRBD1 might be the D (6 bases). Germline loops: CDR1 SGHTA, CDR2 FQGNSA. The CDR3 runs to 13 residues. Trimming left V 10 bases short and J 0 bases short, with 10 bases between. CDR3 protein: CATRQDSYNEQFF. CDR3 DNA: TGTGCCACCAGACAGGACTCCTACAATGAGCAGTTCTTC.

The chain combines TRBV27 with TRBJ2-7; no clear D. Germline assignment: CDR1 MNHEY and CDR2 SMNVEV (reference sequence). V lost 4 bases, J lost 11 bases, and 27 bases lay in between. The CDR3 is 16 amino acids. The CDR3 loop is CASSYLGPTASEEKYF. In nucleotides, the CDR3 is TGTGCCAGCAGTTACCTGGGCCCGACGGCTTCAGAAGAGAAGTACTTC.

The V call is TRBV19, the J call TRBJ1-1, with D possibly TRBD1 on 6 matching bases. This CDR3 has 13 residues. CDR1 LNHDA and CDR2 SQIVND come from the germline V gene (reference sequence). Trimming took off 6 bases at V and 7 bases at J, with 15 bases between the two ends. This CDR3 is CASSHYQGNEAFF. The CDR3 DNA is TGTGCCAGTAGCCATTACCAGGGGAATGAAGCTTTCTTT. The variable domain in full, completed from reference TRBV19 and TRBJ1-1, reads DGGITQSPKYLFRKEGQNVTLSCEQNLNHDAMYWYRQDPGQGLRLIYYSQIVNDFQKGDIAEGYSVSREKKESFPLTVTSAQKNPTAFYLCASSHYQGNEAFFGQGTRLTVV.

The chain combines TRBV10-3 with TRBJ2-3, with 13 bases identical to TRBD2. This CDR3 region has 18 residues. Germline values: CDR1 ENHRY, CDR2 SYGVKD. Trimming took 7 bases from V and 3 from J; bases not matched to a gene: 13. DNA for the CDR3: TGTGCCATCAAACGGTCAGGACTAGCGGGGGAGGCGACAGATACGCAGTATTTT. Translation gives CAIKRSGLAGEATDTQYF.

V is TRBV19 and J is TRBJ2-7; a weak D match, TRBD1 (5 bases). The CDR3 has 14 residues. Looked up from germline, CDR1 is LNHDA and CDR2 is SQIVND (reference sequence). V was pared by 4 bases and J by 6 bases, with 16 bases between. CDR3 region: CASSTSSRAAEQYF. For the CDR3, the DNA is TGTGCCAGTAGTACGTCGAGCAGGGCGGCCGAGCAGTACTTC.

About this clone: The same CDR3 arises from other DNA sequences in this sample as well. This chain connects TRBV5-1 to TRBJ1-5; 7 bases match TRBD1. Germline trimming cut 0 bases from V and 0 bases from J; bases unmatched to any gene: 0. The CDR3 is made up of 15 amino acids. Germline CDR1 SGHRS, CDR2 YFSETQ. DNA for the CDR3: TGCGCCAGCAGCTTGGGACAGGGTAGCAATCAGCCCCAGCATTTT. Residues: CASSLGQGSNQPQHF.

Worth noting for this clone: This specimen includes other DNA sequences encoding the same CDR3. DNA of the CDR3: TGTGCCAGCAGTTACGGACTCAATCAGCCCCAGCATTTT. Translated: CASSYGLNQPQHF. The V gene is TRBV6-5, the J gene TRBJ1-5; D remains ambiguous. CDR1 is MNHEY and CDR2 is SVGAGI in the germline V gene. The V end lost 2 bases, the J end lost 3 bases, and 5 bases lay between the germline ends. The CDR3 spans 13 residues.

The chain couples TRBV7-2 to TRBJ2-2, with TRBD2 identical over 12 bases. Germline V gives CDR1 SGHTA, CDR2 FQGNSA. Trimming removed 5 bases from V and 5 bases from J; junction bases left unmatched: 6. The CDR3 is made up of 16 amino acids. CDR3 nucleotide sequence: TGTGCCAGCAGCACCTGGACTAGCGGGATTACCGGGGAGCTGTTTTTT. Translated: CASSTWTSGITGELFF. Complete variable domain (other parts from reference TRBV7-2 and TRBJ2-2): GAGVSQSPSNKVTEKGKDVELRCDPISGHTALYWYRQSLGQGLEFLIYFQGNSAPDKSGLPSDRFSAERTGGSVSTLTIQRTQQEDSAVYLCASSTWTSGITGELFFGEGSRLTVL.

V gene TRBV6-1 combines with J gene TRBJ2-3; 8 positions match TRBD1. The CDR3 runs 16 residues. Trimming took 4 bases from V and 3 from J; bases not matched to a gene: 9. The germline gives CDR1 MNHNS, CDR2 SASEGT. CDR3: CASSGVDRGVTDTQYF. CDR3 coding DNA: TGTGCCAGCAGTGGCGTCGACAGGGGAGTAACAGATACGCAGTATTTT.

The chain has TRBV4-1 and TRBJ2-3, with D unresolved. Germline V gene lookup returns CDR1 MGHRA and CDR2 YSYEKL. V was cut by 1 base and J by 9 bases, with 14 bases left in between. The length of the CDR3 is 14 residues. CDR3 bases: TGCGCCAGCAGCCAAGGGTTGAGCGTGGTCACGCAGTATTTT. Translation: CASSQGLSVVTQYF.

The chain uses TRBV28 and TRBJ1-1; D is perhaps TRBD1 (5 bases). The CDR3 loop spans 16 amino acids. V lost 2 bases and J 2 bases, leaving 15 bases between the germline ends. Germline CDR1 is MDHEN and CDR2 is SYDVKM. DNA for the CDR3: TGTGCCAGCAGTTTAACACAGGCGTCTATCAACACTGAAGCTTTCTTT. This codes for CASSLTQASINTEAFF.

This clone appeared a single time. The chain links TRBV13 to TRBJ2-3; a weak D match, TRBD2 (7 bases). V lost 5 bases and J lost 3, with 21 bases in between. The germline CDR1 and CDR2 sequences are PRHDT and FYEKMQ (reference sequence). The CDR3 sequence is 17 residues long. Written as DNA, the CDR3 is TGTGCCAGCAGCCTAGTGGGTGGGGGGGCCCCTACAGATACGCAGTATTTT. Protein sequence: CASSLVGGGAPTDTQYF.

The chain couples TRBV27 to TRBJ2-5, with TRBD2 matching over 9 bases. The V gene's germline CDR1 is MNHEY and CDR2 SMNVEV (reference sequence). The CDR3 covers 13 residues. With V trimmed by 4 bases and J by 5 bases, 2 bases remained unmatched. In DNA form, the CDR3 reads TGTGCCAGCAGTTCCGGACTAGCGGAGACCCAGTACTTC. This encodes CASSSGLAETQYF.

The CDR3, as DNA: TGTGCCAGCCAATTAGCGGGATCCATGGGCATTCAGTACTTC. As protein: CASQLAGSMGIQYF. The chain combines TRBV2 with TRBJ2-4, with 8 nucleotides matching TRBD2. CDR3 length: 14 residues. Germline V gene lookup returns CDR1 SNHLY and CDR2 FYNNEI. V lost 8 bases to trimming and J lost 9 bases; unmatched junction nucleotides: 12.